The 21 T cell receptor beta chains below all came from one sample that was sequenced in a study of tumor and adjacent non-tumor tissue in lung cancer. A modified ARM-PCR protocol with three rounds of nested PCR amplified TCRbeta. Using its own MiXCR run on the multiplex PCR reads, TCRdb lists one record per CDR3 protein. The sample includes about 67,000 distinct CDR3 sequences, around 76% seen only once; the top ten take over 35%. No cell sorting was done before RNA was extracted from the tissue. This non-tumor lung sample came from over 3 cm beyond the tumor edge. Source material: distant non-tumor lung tissue. The receptors stem from a man in his 60s with non-small cell lung cancer.

In regard to this clonotype: This may come from a read error, since a much larger clone is one base off. The chain carries TRBV7-9 and TRBJ2-1; D gene uncertain. Germline CDR1 is SEHNR and CDR2 is FQNEAQ (reference sequence). Trimming stripped 1 base from V and 0 bases from J, with 13 bases between. The CDR3 loop spans 17 amino acids. The CDR3 DNA reads as TGTGCCAGCAGCTTAGTGGGGAAAAGAGCCTCCTACAATGAGCAGTTCTTC. It encodes CASSLVGKRASYNEQFF.

V usage is TRBV10-2 and J usage is TRBJ2-7; D might be TRBD2 (5 bases). V gave up 0 bases and J gave up 9 bases, with 15 bases separating them. Per germline, CDR1 WSHSY and CDR2 SAAADI. This CDR3 spans 14 amino acids. This chain's CDR3 is CASSESSGYYTQYF. The DNA for the CDR3 is TGCGCCAGCAGTGAGTCGTCGGGATACTACACGCAGTACTTC.

This chain connects TRBV29-1 to TRBJ2-3; TRBD1 matches at 8 bases. The CDR3 runs to 15 residues. Germline values: CDR1 SQVTM, CDR2 ANQGSEA. The CDR3 DNA is TGCAGTGCCCAGACAGGGGCGGGTAGAACAGATACGCAGTATTTT. This gives the protein CSAQTGAGRTDTQYF.

Details on this clonotype: Germline is not matched at one junction end, which may reflect a read error. The chain recombines TRBV6-1 with TRBJ2-1; D gene ambiguous. The CDR3 totals 15 residues. The germline gives CDR1 MNHNS, CDR2 SASEGT. The CDR3 region is CASSEEVVVYNEHFF. DNA for the CDR3: TGTGCCAGTAGTGAGGAAGTCGTGGTCTACAATGAGCATTTCTTC.

This chain links TRBV6-5 with TRBJ1-2; D gene unclear. There are 15 residues in the CDR3. V lost 11 bases, J lost 1 base, and 20 bases lay in between. The germline CDR1 and CDR2 sequences are MNHEY and SVGAGI. CDR3 loop: CACCRQGGNNYGYTF. The CDR3 nucleotides are TGTGCCTGCTGTCGACAAGGTGGGAATAACTATGGCTACACCTTC.

For this clonotype: The missing conserved phenylalanine or tryptophan at the end of this CDR3 makes a read error likely. The rearrangement links TRBV29-1 to TRBJ2-3; TRBD2 aligns across 7 bases. The CDR3 covers 14 residues. V lost 5 bases to trimming and J lost 5 bases; unmatched junction nucleotides: 10. Germline V gene data show CDR1 as SQVTM and CDR2 as ANQGSEA. The CDR3 DNA reads as TGCAGCGTTTTAGCGGGTGGGCCGGGAGATACGCAGTATTGT. Protein product: CSVLAGGPGDTQYC.

This clonotype was recorded only once. The chain combines TRBV6-5 with TRBJ2-5; D is possibly TRBD1 (6 bases). Germline CDR1 MNHEY, CDR2 SVGAGI. The CDR3 runs to 11 residues. The V gene lost 5 bases and the J gene lost 11 bases, with 12 bases spanning the gap. CDR3 in amino acids: CASSARGRQYF. CDR3 bases: TGTGCCAGCAGTGCCAGGGGCAGGCAGTACTTC.

This clonotype showed up many times. V and J are TRBV28 and TRBJ1-1, with D unclear. This CDR3 is 12 amino acids long. Germline V lookup: CDR1 MDHEN, CDR2 SYDVKM. The V end was cut by 4 bases, the J end by 6 bases, with 9 bases between. CDR3 region: CASSSTAAEAFF. The CDR3 nucleotides are TGTGCCAGCAGTTCGACTGCCGCTGAAGCTTTCTTT.

With respect to this clonotype: Likely a read error: the CDR3 ends without its conserved phenylalanine or tryptophan. J is TRBJ2-5 and V is TRBV29-1; a possible D gene is TRBD1 (6 bases). CDR3 size: 13 residues. CDR1 SQVTM and CDR2 ANQGSEA come from the germline V gene. The CDR3 nucleotides are TGCGGCGTTGCCGACAGGTATCAAGAGACCCAGTACCTC. It translates to CGVADRYQETQYL.

On this clonotype: At one end, the junction sequence differs from germline, possibly due to a read error. The J gene is TRBJ2-2, the V gene TRBV6-1; the match to TRBD2 covers 8 bases. The CDR3 is made up of 17 amino acids. Germline V gene sequence: CDR1 MNHNS, CDR2 SASEGT. CDR3 coding DNA: TGTGCTAGCGCGGGAGGTCCTAGCCCCCTAGGGACCGGGAAGCTGTTTTTT. Translated: CASAGGPSPLGTGKLFF.

V and J are TRBV6-1 and TRBJ2-6, with a tentative D call TRBD1 (5 bases). CDR3 length: 14 residues. Trimming shortened V by 3 bases and J by 17 bases, and 20 bases separated the two germline ends. Germline CDR1 reads MNHNS; CDR2 reads SASEGT. The CDR3, as DNA: TGTGCCAGCAGTGACAACTCTGGGGCCGACGTAATGACTTTC. As protein: CASSDNSGADVMTF.

Note on this clonotype: Mismatch with germline at one junction end may stem from a read error. CDR3 sequence: CASSQNLLLPGLDYKQYF. The CDR3 DNA sequence: TGCGCCAGCAGTCAAAACCTACTCCTACCGGGATTAGACTACAAGCAGTACTTC. This chain uses TRBV4-1 with TRBJ2-7, with D maybe TRBD2 (5 bases). Germline values: CDR1 MGHRA, CDR2 YSYEKL. This CDR3 comprises 18 residues.

This clonotype was detected only once. Mismatch with germline at one junction end may stem from a read error. The J gene is TRBJ2-1, the V gene TRBV5-4; a weak D match, TRBD2 (6 bases). In germline, CDR1 is SGHNT, CDR2 YYREEE (reference sequence). The CDR3 spans 14 residues. CDR3 nucleotides: TGTGCCAGCAGCATGGGCGGGACCTACAATGAGCAGTCCTTC. Translation gives CASSMGGTYNEQSF.

The chain is built from TRBV20-1 and TRBJ2-5; 11 bases fit TRBD2. CDR3 length: 19 amino acids. Germline assignment: CDR1 DFQATT and CDR2 SNEGSKA (reference sequence). DNA for the CDR3: TGCACTGCAGCAGTAGCCGAGACTAGCGGGATAAGGGAACAAGAGACCCAGTACTTC. This codes for CTAAVAETSGIREQETQYF.

In the case of this clonotype: An end of the junction does not agree with germline; a read error may underlie this. The genes are TRBV5-1 and TRBJ2-1; 7 nucleotides agree with TRBD2. This CDR3 is 15 amino acids long. The germline V gene encodes CDR1 SGHRS and CDR2 YFSETQ. The CDR3 DNA reads as TGCGCCAGCAACTTGGCCGGGGGGTCGGCCAATGAGCAGTTCTTC. Translated, it gives CASNLAGGSANEQFF.

About this clonotype: A much larger clone differs by one base, so this may be a read error. The V gene is TRBV2, the J gene TRBJ2-1; D possibly corresponds to TRBD1 (5 bases). The CDR3 has 15 amino acids. Trimming pared 5 bases from V and 5 bases from J, leaving 16 bases between. Germline V CDR1 and CDR2: SNHLY, FYNNEI. Written as DNA, the CDR3 is TGTGCCAGCAGTAAAGAGACAGAGCTCAACAATGAGCAGTTCTTC. Amino acid sequence: CASSKETELNNEQFF.

Notes on this clonotype: It is likely a read error, because the conserved phenylalanine at the end of the CDR3 is missing. The DNA is omitted, as the CDR3 cannot be located on it reliably, and the CDR3 follows TCRdb's listing. This rearrangement joins TRBV14 to TRBJ2-7. Germline CDR1 SGHDN, CDR2 FVKESK. The CDR3 spans 12 amino acids, including both terminal residues. CDR3: CASSPARYEQCL.

On this clonotype itself: Sequence at one end of the junction differs from germline and may be a read error. J is TRBJ1-1 and V is TRBV6-1; possible D gene TRBD1, 5 bases. The CDR3 totals 13 residues. Per the germline V gene, CDR1 is MNHNS and CDR2 is SASEGT. CDR3 protein: CASGGVSNIEAFF. The CDR3 DNA reads as TGTGCCAGCGGAGGGGTGTCGAACATTGAAGCTTTCTTT.

On this clonotype itself: Relative to the germline gene, one junction end is altered; a read error may explain this. This chain uses TRBV29-1 with TRBJ2-5; D possibly matches TRBD1 or TRBD2 (7 bases each). The CDR3 covers 14 residues. Germline CDR1 SQVTM, CDR2 ANQGSEA. CDR3 region: CSVELRGREETHYF. The CDR3 DNA sequence: TGCAGCGTTGAGCTCAGGGGGAGGGAAGAGACCCACTACTTC.

J is TRBJ2-7 and V is TRBV20-1; TRBD1 matches at 8 bases. The J segment lost 5 bases and the V segment lost 7 bases, leaving 10 bases of the junction unmatched. Looked up from germline, CDR1 is DFQATT and CDR2 is SNEGSKA (reference sequence). The CDR3 has 13 amino acids. The CDR3, as DNA: TGCAGTGATAAAAGGACAGGGAGGCACGAGCAGTACTTC. Translation: CSDKRTGRHEQYF.

Turning to this clonotype: One end of the junction does not line up with germline, which may come from a read error. The genes are TRBV12-3 or TRBV12-4 and TRBJ1-2; D is uncertain. This CDR3 is 13 amino acids long. Written as DNA, the CDR3 is TGTGCCAGCAGACCCCAGTATAGCTATGGCTACACCTTT. Translation gives CASRPQYSYGYTF.